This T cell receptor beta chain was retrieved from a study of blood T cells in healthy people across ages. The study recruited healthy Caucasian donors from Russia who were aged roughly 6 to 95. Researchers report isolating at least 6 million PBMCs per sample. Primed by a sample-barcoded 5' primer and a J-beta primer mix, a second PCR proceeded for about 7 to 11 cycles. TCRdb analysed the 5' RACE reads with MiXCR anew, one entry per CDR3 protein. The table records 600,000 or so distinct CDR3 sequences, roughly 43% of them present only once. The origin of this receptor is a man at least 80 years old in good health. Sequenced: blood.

This chain's CDR3 is CASRGLTVSYEQFF. In DNA form, the CDR3 reads TGTGCCAGCAGGGGACTGACAGTATCCTACGAGCAGTTCTTC. V usage is TRBV6-2 or TRBV6-3 and J usage is TRBJ2-1, with a possible D match to TRBD2 (6 bases). The CDR3 has 14 residues. Per germline, CDR1 MNHEY and CDR2 SVGEGT. V was trimmed by 6 bases and J by 10 bases, leaving 19 bases between them.